This TCR beta chain was sequenced in a study of T cells in Graves' hyperthyroidism and ophthalmopathy. Diagnoses used clinical symptoms, serum thyroxine and TRAb, thyroid ultrasound and orbital computed tomography. The source material, RNA transcripts, was used to amplify TCR beta CDR3 regions. The HTBI primer set was used in a first-round RT-PCR of the TCR CDR3. TCRdb redid the calling of the multiplex PCR reads with MiXCR, one entry per CDR3 protein. The repertoire holds a few hundred thousand distinct CDR3 sequences, about 15% seen once, with less than 9.5% in the top ten. Source material: blood. This TCR came from a woman aged 25 to 39 with Graves' hyperthyroidism.

The CDR3 here is CASRSRATDTQYF. The CDR3 nucleotides are TGTGCCAGCAGAAGTAGAGCCACAGATACGCAGTATTTT. The chain uses TRBV11-2 and TRBJ2-3; D ambiguous. The V end was cut by 6 bases, the J end by 2 bases, with 9 bases between. The CDR3 is 13 residues long. Per germline, CDR1 SGHAT and CDR2 FQNNGV. The full variable domain, completed using reference TRBV11-2 and TRBJ2-3, is EAGVAQSPRYKIIEKRQSVAFWCNPISGHATLYWYQQILGQGPKLLIQFQNNGVVDDSQLPKDRFSAERLKGVDSTLKIQPAKLEDSAVYLCASRSRATDTQYFGPGTRLTVL.